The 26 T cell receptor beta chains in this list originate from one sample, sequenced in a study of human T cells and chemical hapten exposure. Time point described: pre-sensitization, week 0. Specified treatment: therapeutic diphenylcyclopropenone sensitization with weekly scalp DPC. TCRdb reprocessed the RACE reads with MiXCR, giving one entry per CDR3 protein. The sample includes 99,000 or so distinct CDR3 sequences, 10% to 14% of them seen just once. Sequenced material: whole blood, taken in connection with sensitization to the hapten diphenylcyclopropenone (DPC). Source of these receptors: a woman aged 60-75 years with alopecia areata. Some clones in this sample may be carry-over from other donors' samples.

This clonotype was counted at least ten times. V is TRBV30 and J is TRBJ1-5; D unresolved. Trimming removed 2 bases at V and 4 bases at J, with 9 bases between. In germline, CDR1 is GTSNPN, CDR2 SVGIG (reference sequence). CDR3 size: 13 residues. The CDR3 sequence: CAWSPEGNQPQHF. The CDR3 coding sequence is TGTGCCTGGAGTCCGGAGGGAAATCAGCCCCAGCATTTT.

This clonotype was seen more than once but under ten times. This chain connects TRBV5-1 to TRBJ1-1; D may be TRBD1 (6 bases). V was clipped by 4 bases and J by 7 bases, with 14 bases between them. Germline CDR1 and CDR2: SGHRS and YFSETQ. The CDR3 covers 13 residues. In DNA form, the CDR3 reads TGCGCCAGCAGCCCAAACCAGGACAGTGAAGCTTTCTTT. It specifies CASSPNQDSEAFF.

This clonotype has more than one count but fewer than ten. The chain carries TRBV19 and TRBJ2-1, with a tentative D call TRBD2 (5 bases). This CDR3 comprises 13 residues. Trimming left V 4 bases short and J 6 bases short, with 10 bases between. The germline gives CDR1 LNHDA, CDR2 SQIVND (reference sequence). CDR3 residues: CASSTSGINEQFF. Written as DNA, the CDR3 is TGTGCCAGTAGTACTTCGGGGATCAATGAGCAGTTCTTC.

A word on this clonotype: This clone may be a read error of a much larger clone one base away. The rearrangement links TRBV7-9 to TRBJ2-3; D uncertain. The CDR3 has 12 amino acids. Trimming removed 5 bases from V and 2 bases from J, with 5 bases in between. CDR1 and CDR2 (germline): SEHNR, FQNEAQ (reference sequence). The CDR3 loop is CASSQNTDTQYF. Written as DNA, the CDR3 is TGTGCCAGCAGCCAAAACACAGATACGCAGTATTTT. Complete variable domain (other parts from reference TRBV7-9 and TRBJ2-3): DTGVSQNPRHKITKRGQNVTFRCDPISEHNRLYWYRQTLGQGPEFLTYFQNEAQLEKSRLLSDRFSAERPKGSFSTLEIQRTEQGDSAMYLCASSQNTDTQYFGPGTRLTVL.

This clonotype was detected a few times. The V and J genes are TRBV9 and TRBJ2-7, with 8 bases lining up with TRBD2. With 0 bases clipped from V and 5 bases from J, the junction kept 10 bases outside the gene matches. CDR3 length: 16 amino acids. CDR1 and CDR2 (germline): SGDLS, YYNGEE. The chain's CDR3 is CASSVASGTSAHEQYF. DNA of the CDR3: TGTGCCAGCAGCGTAGCTTCCGGGACTAGTGCCCACGAGCAGTACTTC.

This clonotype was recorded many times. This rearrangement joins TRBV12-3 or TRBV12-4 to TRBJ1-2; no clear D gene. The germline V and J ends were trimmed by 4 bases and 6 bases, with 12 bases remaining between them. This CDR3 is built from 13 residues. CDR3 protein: CASSYHRGNGYTF. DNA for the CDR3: TGTGCCAGCAGTTATCACCGGGGAAATGGCTACACCTTC.

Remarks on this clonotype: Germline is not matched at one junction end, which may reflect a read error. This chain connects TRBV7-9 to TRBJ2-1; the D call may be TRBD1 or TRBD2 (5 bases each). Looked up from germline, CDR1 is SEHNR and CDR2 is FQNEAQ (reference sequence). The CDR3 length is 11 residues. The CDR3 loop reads CASSQISTGAF. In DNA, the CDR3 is TGTGCCAGCAGCCAGATCTCCACCGGGGCCTTC. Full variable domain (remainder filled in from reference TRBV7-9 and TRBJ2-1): DTGVSQNPRHKITKRGQNVTFRCDPISEHNRLYWYRQTLGQGPEFLTYFQNEAQLEKSRLLSDRFSAERPKGSFSTLEIQRTEQGDSAMYLCASSQISTGAFGPGTRLTVL.

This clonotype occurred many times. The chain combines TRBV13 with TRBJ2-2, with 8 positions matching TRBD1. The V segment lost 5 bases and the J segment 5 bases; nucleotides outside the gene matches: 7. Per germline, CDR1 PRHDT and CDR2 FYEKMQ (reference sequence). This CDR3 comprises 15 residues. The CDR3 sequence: CASSDGQGGTGELFF. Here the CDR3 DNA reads TGTGCCAGCAGCGATGGACAGGGTGGGACCGGGGAGCTGTTTTTT.

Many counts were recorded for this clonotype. The CDR3 coding sequence is TGCAGTGCTAGAGTTTTTTGGGACAGCGTCAATCAGCCCCAGCATTTT. It encodes CSARVFWDSVNQPQHF. The V gene is TRBV20-1, the J gene TRBJ1-5; 7 nucleotides line up with TRBD1. CDR1 and CDR2 from the germline V gene are DFQATT and SNEGSKA (reference sequence). Trimming removed 1 base from V and 3 bases from J; junction bases left unmatched: 9. The CDR3 is 16 amino acids.

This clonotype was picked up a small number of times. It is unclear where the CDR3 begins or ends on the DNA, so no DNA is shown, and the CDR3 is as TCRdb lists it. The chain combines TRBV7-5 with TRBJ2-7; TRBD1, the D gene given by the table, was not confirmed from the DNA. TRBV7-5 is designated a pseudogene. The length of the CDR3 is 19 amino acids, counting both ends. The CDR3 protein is CISVPEAKMNRGRASEQYF.

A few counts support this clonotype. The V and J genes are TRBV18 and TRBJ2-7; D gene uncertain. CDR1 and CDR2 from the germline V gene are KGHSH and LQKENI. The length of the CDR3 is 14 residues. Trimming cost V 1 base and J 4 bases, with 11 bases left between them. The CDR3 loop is CASSPLGSRYEQYF. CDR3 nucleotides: TGTGCCAGCTCACCACTAGGAAGCCGGTACGAGCAGTACTTC.

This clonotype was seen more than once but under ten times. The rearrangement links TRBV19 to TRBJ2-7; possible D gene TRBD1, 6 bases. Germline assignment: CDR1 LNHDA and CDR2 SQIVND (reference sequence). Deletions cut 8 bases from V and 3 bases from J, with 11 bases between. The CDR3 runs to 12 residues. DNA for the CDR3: TGTGCCAGTGGGGACACACGCTACGAGCAGTACTTC. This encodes CASGDTRYEQYF.

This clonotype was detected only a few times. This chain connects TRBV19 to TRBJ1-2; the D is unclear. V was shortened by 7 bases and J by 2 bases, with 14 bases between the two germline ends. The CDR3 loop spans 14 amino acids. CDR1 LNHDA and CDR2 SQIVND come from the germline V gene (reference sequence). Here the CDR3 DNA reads TGTGCCAGTACCACCCTGGGGTCGAACTATGGCTACACCTTC. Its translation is CASTTLGSNYGYTF.

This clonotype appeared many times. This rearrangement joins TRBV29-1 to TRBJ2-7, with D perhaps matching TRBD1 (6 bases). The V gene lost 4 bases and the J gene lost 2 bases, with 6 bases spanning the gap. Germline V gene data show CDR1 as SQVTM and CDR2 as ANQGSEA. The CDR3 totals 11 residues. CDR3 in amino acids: CSVGTAYEQYF. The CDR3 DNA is TGCAGCGTTGGGACAGCCTACGAGCAGTACTTC.

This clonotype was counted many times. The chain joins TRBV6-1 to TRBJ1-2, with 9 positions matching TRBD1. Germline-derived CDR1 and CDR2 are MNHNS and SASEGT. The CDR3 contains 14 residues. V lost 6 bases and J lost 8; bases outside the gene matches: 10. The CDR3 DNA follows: TGTGCCAGCAGGATTACACAGGGGGCGCGGGGCTACACCTTC. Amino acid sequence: CASRITQGARGYTF.

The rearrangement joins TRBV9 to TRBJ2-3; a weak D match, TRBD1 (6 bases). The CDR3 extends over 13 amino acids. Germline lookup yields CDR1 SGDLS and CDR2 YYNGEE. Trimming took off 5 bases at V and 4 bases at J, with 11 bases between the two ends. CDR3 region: CASRNREADTQYF. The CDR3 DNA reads TGTGCCAGCAGGAACAGGGAAGCAGATACGCAGTATTTT.

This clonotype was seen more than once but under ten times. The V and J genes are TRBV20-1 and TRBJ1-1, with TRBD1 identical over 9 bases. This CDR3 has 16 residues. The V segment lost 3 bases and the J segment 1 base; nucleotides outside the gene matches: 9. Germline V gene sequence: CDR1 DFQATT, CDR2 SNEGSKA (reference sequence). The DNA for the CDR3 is TGCAGTGCTAGGGGACAGGGATGGGATTGGAACACTGAAGCTTTCTTT. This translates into CSARGQGWDWNTEAFF.

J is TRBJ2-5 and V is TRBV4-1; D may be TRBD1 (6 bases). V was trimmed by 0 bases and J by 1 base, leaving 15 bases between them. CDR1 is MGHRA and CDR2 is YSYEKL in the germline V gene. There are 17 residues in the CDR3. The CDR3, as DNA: TGCGCCAGCAGCCAAGATCTATCGACAGGAATCCAAGAGACCCAGTACTTC. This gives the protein CASSQDLSTGIQETQYF.

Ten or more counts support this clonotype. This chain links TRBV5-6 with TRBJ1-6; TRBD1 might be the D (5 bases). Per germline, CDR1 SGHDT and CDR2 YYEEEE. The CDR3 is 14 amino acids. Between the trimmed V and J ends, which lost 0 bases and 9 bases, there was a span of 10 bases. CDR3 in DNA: TGTGCCAGCAGCTTGGGACAGCCTCCTTCACCCCTCCACTTT. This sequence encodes CASSLGQPPSPLHF.

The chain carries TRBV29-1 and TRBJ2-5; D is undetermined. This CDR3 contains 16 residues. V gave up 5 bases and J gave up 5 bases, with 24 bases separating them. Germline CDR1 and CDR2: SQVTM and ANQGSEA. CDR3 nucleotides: TGCAGCGTTATCCTCCCATTAATCGCCAGCAGGGAGACCCAGTACTTC. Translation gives CSVILPLIASRETQYF.

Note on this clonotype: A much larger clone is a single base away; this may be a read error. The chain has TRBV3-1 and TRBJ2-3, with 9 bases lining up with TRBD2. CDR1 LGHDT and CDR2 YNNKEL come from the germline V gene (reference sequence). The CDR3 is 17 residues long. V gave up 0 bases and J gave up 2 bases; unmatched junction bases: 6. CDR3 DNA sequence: TGTGCCAGCAGCCAAGAGGTTAGCGGGGGTGACACAGATACGCAGTATTTT. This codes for CASSQEVSGGDTDTQYF.

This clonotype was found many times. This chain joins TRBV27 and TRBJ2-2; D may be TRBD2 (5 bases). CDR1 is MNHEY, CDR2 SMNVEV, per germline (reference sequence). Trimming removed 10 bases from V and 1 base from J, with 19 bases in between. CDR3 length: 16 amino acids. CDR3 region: CATKFGPSWNTGELFF. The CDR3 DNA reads TGTGCCACCAAGTTCGGGCCTAGCTGGAACACCGGGGAGCTGTTTTTT.

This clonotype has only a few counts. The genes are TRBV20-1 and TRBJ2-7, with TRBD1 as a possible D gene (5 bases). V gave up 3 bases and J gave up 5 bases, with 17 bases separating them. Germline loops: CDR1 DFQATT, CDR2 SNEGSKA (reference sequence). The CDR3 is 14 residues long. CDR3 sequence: CSASFRIKGNEQYF. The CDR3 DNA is TGCAGTGCTAGTTTCCGCATAAAGGGGAACGAGCAGTACTTC.

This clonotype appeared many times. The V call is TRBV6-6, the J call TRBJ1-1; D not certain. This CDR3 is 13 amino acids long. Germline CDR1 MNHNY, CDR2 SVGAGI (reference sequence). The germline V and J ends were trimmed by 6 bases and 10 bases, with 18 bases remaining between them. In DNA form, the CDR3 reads TGTGCCAGCAGCCACCAGACGGACCGAGGAGCTTTCTTT. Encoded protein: CASSHQTDRGAFF.

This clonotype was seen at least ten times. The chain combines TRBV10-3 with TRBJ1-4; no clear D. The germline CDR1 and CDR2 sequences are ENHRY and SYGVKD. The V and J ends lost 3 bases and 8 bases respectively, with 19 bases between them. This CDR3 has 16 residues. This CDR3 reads CAISDLGRGKEEKLFF. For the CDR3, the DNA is TGTGCCATCAGTGACCTGGGGAGAGGGAAGGAGGAAAAACTGTTTTTT.

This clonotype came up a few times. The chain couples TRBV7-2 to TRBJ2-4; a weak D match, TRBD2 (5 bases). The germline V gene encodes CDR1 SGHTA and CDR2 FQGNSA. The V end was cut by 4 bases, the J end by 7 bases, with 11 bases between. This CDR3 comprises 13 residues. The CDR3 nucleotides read TGTGCCAGCAGCTCCGTCCAGCGGAACATTCAGTACTTC. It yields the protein CASSSVQRNIQYF.